The 30 T cell receptor beta chains below come from one sample, sequenced in a study of blood T cell repertoires in COVID-19. Sequencing used immunoSEQ multiplex PCR; TCRdb keeps in-frame clones, though not all of them. The sample records approximately 140,000 clones, 84% being singletons. The sequenced material came from peripheral blood. All receptors derive from a woman over 75 with acute or convalescent COVID-19.

The CDR3 here is CASSRRREGLNEQFF. CDR3 coding DNA: TGTGCCAGCTCCCGACGGCGGGAGGGCCTTAATGAGCAGTTCTTC. The rearrangement links TRBV18 to TRBJ2-1, with TRBD2 identical over 9 bases. With 6 bases clipped from V and 7 bases from J, the junction kept 10 bases outside the gene matches. From germline, CDR1 is KGHSH and CDR2 LQKENI. The CDR3 length is 15 residues.

This chain uses TRBV6-2 or TRBV6-3 with TRBJ2-5, with 9 bases identical to TRBD2. V lost 5 bases to trimming and J lost 1 base; unmatched junction nucleotides: 2. The CDR3 is 14 residues long. Per germline, CDR1 MNHEY and CDR2 SVGEGT. The CDR3 protein is CASSRGGAQETQYF. The DNA for the CDR3 is TGTGCCAGCAGTCGCGGGGGGGCCCAAGAGACCCAGTACTTC.

In this sample, this clone turned up a few times. The chain couples TRBV6-5 to TRBJ1-5; a possible D gene is TRBD1 (5 bases). Between the trimmed V and J ends, which lost 6 bases and 3 bases, there was a span of 15 bases. This CDR3 spans 15 amino acids. Germline CDR1 MNHEY, CDR2 SVGAGI. Written as DNA, the CDR3 is TGTGCCAGCAGGAAGGTCGGAGGGGACAATCAGCCCCAGCATTTT. It encodes CASRKVGGDNQPQHF.

This clone occurred once. The rearrangement joins TRBV7-6 to TRBJ2-7; TRBD2 is a possible D gene (5 bases). Germline V gives CDR1 SGHVS, CDR2 FNYEAQ. The CDR3 consists of 14 residues. Trimming stripped 6 bases from V and 2 bases from J, with 14 bases between. The CDR3 DNA sequence: TGTGCCAGCAGTCGCGCACCCGGGGCCTACGAGCAGTACTTC. Residues: CASSRAPGAYEQYF.

The rearrangement links TRBV29-1 to TRBJ1-1; no firm D call. Between the trimmed V and J ends, which lost 8 bases and 4 bases, there was a span of 11 bases. The germline gives CDR1 SQVTM, CDR2 ANQGSEA. The CDR3 has 11 residues. Here the CDR3 reads CSPTSGTEAFF. The CDR3 coding sequence is TGCAGCCCAACCTCGGGCACTGAAGCTTTCTTT. The full variable domain, in which reference TRBV29-1 and TRBJ1-1 provide the parts outside the CDR3, is SAVISQKPSRDICQRGTSLTIQCQVDSQVTMMFWYRQQPGQSLTLIATANQGSEATYESGFVIDKFPISRPNLTFSTLTVSNMSPEDSSIYLCSPTSGTEAFFGQGTRLTVV.

V is TRBV19 and J is TRBJ2-3; TRBD2 matches 7 bases. Germline CDR1 is LNHDA and CDR2 is SQIVND (reference sequence). Germline trimming cut 2 bases from V and 2 bases from J; bases unmatched to any gene: 1. The CDR3 contains 14 residues. Here the CDR3 reads CASSITSDTDTQYF. The CDR3 DNA is TGTGCCAGTAGTATAACTAGCGACACAGATACGCAGTATTTT.

V usage is TRBV7-2 and J usage is TRBJ2-5; possibly TRBD1 for D (6 bases). CDR1 is SGHTA and CDR2 is FQGNSA in the germline V gene. The CDR3 sequence is 13 residues long. Trimming took off 5 bases at V and 2 bases at J, with 9 bases between the two ends. CDR3 in amino acids: CASSPRGQETQYF. CDR3 coding DNA: TGTGCCAGCAGCCCCAGGGGACAAGAGACCCAGTACTTC.

The CDR3 spells CASSLAPGGEQYF. DNA of the CDR3: TGTGCCAGCAGCTTAGCGCCGGGGGGCGAGCAGTACTTC. The rearrangement uses TRBV7-2 and TRBJ2-7; 7 nucleotides line up with TRBD2. The V gene's germline CDR1 is SGHTA and CDR2 FQGNSA. The CDR3 spans 13 residues. The ends lost 0 bases at V and 6 bases at J; junction bases unmatched: 2.

The chain carries TRBV6-2 or TRBV6-3 and TRBJ2-7, with 12 bases that match TRBD2. After removal of 2 bases from V and 2 bases from J, the junction contained 4 bases not matched to a gene. This CDR3 has 16 residues. Germline V lookup: CDR1 MNHEY, CDR2 SVGEGT. CDR3 protein: CASSYGTSGGPYEQYF. The CDR3 DNA reads as TGTGCCAGCAGTTACGGCACTAGCGGGGGGCCCTACGAGCAGTACTTC.

This rearrangement joins TRBV30 to TRBJ1-2; 9 bases line up with TRBD1. CDR1 and CDR2 from the germline V gene are GTSNPN and SVGIG (reference sequence). Trimming took 0 bases from V and 7 from J; bases not matched to a gene: 6. This CDR3 spans 14 amino acids. The CDR3 region is CAWSVGTGTLGYTF. The CDR3 DNA follows: TGTGCCTGGAGTGTAGGGACAGGGACCCTTGGCTACACCTTC.

The rearrangement uses TRBV18 and TRBJ2-2, with no clear D. The CDR3 has 14 amino acids. Germline lookup yields CDR1 KGHSH and CDR2 LQKENI. Trimming shortened V by 0 bases and J by 10 bases, and 12 bases separated the two germline ends. CDR3 sequence: CASSPPLGLSELFF. CDR3 nucleotide sequence: TGTGCCAGCTCACCACCGCTAGGCCTTTCGGAGCTGTTTTTT.

V and J are TRBV5-1 and TRBJ2-5, with 10 bases fitting TRBD1. Germline loops: CDR1 SGHRS, CDR2 YFSETQ. The CDR3 loop spans 16 amino acids. The J segment lost 5 bases and the V segment lost 3 bases, leaving 10 bases of the junction unmatched. The CDR3 DNA is TGCGCCAGCAGCTCTTTCCGACAGGGGGCAGGGGAGACCCAGTACTTC. It is translated as CASSSFRQGAGETQYF.

The gene calls are TRBV2 and TRBJ1-2, with 7 bases lining up with TRBD1. The V segment lost 6 bases and the J segment 5 bases; nucleotides outside the gene matches: 15. The CDR3 has 16 amino acids. Per germline, CDR1 SNHLY and CDR2 FYNNEI. The CDR3 region is CASRISPDRAEYGYTF. In nucleotides, the CDR3 is TGTGCCAGCAGGATTTCGCCCGACAGGGCCGAGTATGGCTACACCTTC.

There are a few counts of this clone. The chain combines TRBV29-1 with TRBJ2-2, with D hard to call. V gave up 6 bases and J gave up 7 bases, with 15 bases separating them. Germline lookup yields CDR1 SQVTM and CDR2 ANQGSEA. This CDR3 region has 13 residues. The CDR3 coding sequence is TGCAGCGTCAGTTTAAATACGGGCGGGGAGCTGTTTTTT. This encodes CSVSLNTGGELFF.

This clone showed up many times. In DNA form, the CDR3 reads TGTGCCAGCAGCTGGGTGACTAGCGGGGGCCCCGGGGAGCTGTTTTTT. This codes for CASSWVTSGGPGELFF. V and J are TRBV5-4 and TRBJ2-2; 12 bases line up with TRBD2. J lost 6 bases, V lost 3 bases, and 6 bases had no gene match. Germline loops: CDR1 SGHNT, CDR2 YYREEE (reference sequence). The CDR3 extends over 16 amino acids.

The V and J genes are TRBV19 and TRBJ2-2, with D maybe TRBD1 (6 bases). The germline CDR1 and CDR2 sequences are LNHDA and SQIVND (reference sequence). V lost 5 bases and J 3 bases, leaving 13 bases between the germline ends. CDR3 length equals 15 residues. Here the CDR3 DNA reads TGTGCCAGTAGTCCTGCCGGGACATACACCGGGGAGCTGTTTTTT. Encoded protein: CASSPAGTYTGELFF.

This clone was counted once. CDR3: CASSPRGAETQYF. CDR3 DNA: TGTGCCAGCTCACCACGGGGCGCAGAGACCCAGTACTTC. J is TRBJ2-5 and V is TRBV18, with a tentative D call TRBD1 (5 bases). The CDR3 extends over 13 amino acids. The V end lost 1 base, the J end lost 4 bases, and 7 bases lay between the germline ends. Germline-derived CDR1 and CDR2 are KGHSH and LQKENI.

The chain has TRBV5-1 and TRBJ2-1; 8 bases are shared with TRBD2. The J segment lost 5 bases and the V segment lost 5 bases, leaving 3 bases of the junction unmatched. Germline V gene data show CDR1 as SGHRS and CDR2 as YFSETQ. There are 13 residues in the CDR3. CDR3 in amino acids: CASRIAGNNEQFF. The CDR3 region has the DNA TGCGCCAGCAGGATAGCGGGAAACAATGAGCAGTTCTTC.

This chain uses TRBV5-1 with TRBJ1-3, with D unclear. Germline V CDR1 and CDR2: SGHRS, YFSETQ. The V end was cut by 4 bases, the J end by 1 base, with 9 bases between. The CDR3 consists of 14 residues. CDR3 loop: CASSVESSGNTIYF. CDR3 in DNA: TGCGCCAGCAGCGTAGAGTCTTCTGGAAACACCATATATTTT.

The CDR3 here is CASSQGDSSYEQYF. For the CDR3, the DNA is TGCGCCAGCAGCCAAGGGGACAGCTCCTACGAGCAGTACTTC. The V and J genes are TRBV4-1 and TRBJ2-7; 7 nucleotides align to TRBD1. With 1 base clipped from V and 0 bases from J, the junction kept 0 bases outside the gene matches. CDR1 is MGHRA and CDR2 is YSYEKL in the germline V gene. The CDR3 runs to 14 residues.

This chain joins TRBV7-9 and TRBJ2-5; 7 bases match TRBD1. This CDR3 contains 13 residues. CDR1 is SEHNR, CDR2 FQNEAQ, per germline (reference sequence). V trimming: 5 bases; J trimming: 7 bases; junction bases outside the gene matches: 7. DNA of the CDR3: TGTGCCAGCAGCCTAGGGACAGCACGGACCCAGTACTTC. Residues: CASSLGTARTQYF. Combining the CDR3 with reference TRBV7-9 and TRBJ2-5 gives the whole variable domain DTGVSQNPRHKITKRGQNVTFRCDPISEHNRLYWYRQTLGQGPEFLTYFQNEAQLEKSRLLSDRFSAERPKGSFSTLEIQRTEQGDSAMYLCASSLGTARTQYFGPGTRLLVL.

The chain links TRBV11-2 to TRBJ2-1; TRBD2 matches 9 bases. Germline CDR1 reads SGHAT; CDR2 reads FQNNGV. The J segment lost 6 bases and the V segment lost 4 bases, leaving 13 bases of the junction unmatched. This CDR3 is built from 17 residues. Here the CDR3 DNA reads TGTGCCAGCAGCTCAACCCACGGCGGGGGGGCCGCCAATGAGCAGTTCTTC. Its translation is CASSSTHGGGAANEQFF.

This chain joins TRBV6-2 or TRBV6-3 and TRBJ2-6; perhaps TRBD2 as D (7 bases). This CDR3 has 17 residues. Germline assignment: CDR1 MNHEY and CDR2 SVGEGT. V gave up 2 bases and J gave up 3 bases, with 14 bases separating them. The CDR3 coding sequence is TGTGCCAGCAGTTACCGGCGGGGGCTTAGTGGGGCCAACGTCCTGACTTTC. Its translation is CASSYRRGLSGANVLTF.

The chain links TRBV3-1 (or the pseudogene TRBV3-2) to TRBJ1-2; TRBD1 matches at 9 bases. The CDR3 length is 15 residues. Trimming took 1 base from V and 5 from J; bases not matched to a gene: 5. Germline CDR1 and CDR2: LGHDT and YNNKEL (reference sequence). The DNA for the CDR3 is TGTGCCAGCAGCCAAGGGATTGACAGGGGGTATGGCTACACCTTC. Translation: CASSQGIDRGYGYTF.

V usage is TRBV30 and J usage is TRBJ2-7; D possibly corresponds to TRBD1 (6 bases). Germline values: CDR1 GTSNPN, CDR2 SVGIG (reference sequence). Trimming cost V 0 bases and J 6 bases, with 9 bases left between them. The CDR3 consists of 12 residues. The CDR3 DNA follows: TGTGCCTGGAGTGTACAGGGTAGCGAGCAGTACTTC. This encodes CAWSVQGSEQYF.

CDR3 nucleotides: TGTGCCAGCAGGAATGAGCCGGGACAGGGGGAAGATACGCAGTATTTT. Protein: CASRNEPGQGEDTQYF. The chain combines TRBV2 with TRBJ2-3; the match to TRBD1 covers 11 bases. This CDR3 spans 16 amino acids. CDR1 is SNHLY, CDR2 FYNNEI, per germline. The V segment lost 6 bases and the J segment 5 bases; nucleotides outside the gene matches: 10.

The V gene is TRBV7-2, the J gene TRBJ1-3; a weak D match, TRBD1 (5 bases). V dropped 5 bases and J dropped 2 bases, with 13 bases sitting between them. The CDR3 contains 15 residues. CDR1 is SGHTA and CDR2 is FQGNSA in the germline V gene. The CDR3 nucleotides read TGTGCCAGCAGCCCTCCCGGGGGGGCTGGAAACACCATATATTTT. Amino acid sequence: CASSPPGGAGNTIYF.

The rearrangement links TRBV20-1 to TRBJ1-2; D might be TRBD1 (5 bases). The CDR3 runs 14 residues. In germline, CDR1 is DFQATT, CDR2 SNEGSKA (reference sequence). V was shortened by 3 bases and J by 2 bases, with 13 bases between the two germline ends. As DNA, the CDR3 is TGCAGTGCTAGTGAAGGGGTTACCAACTATGGCTACACCTTC. Protein: CSASEGVTNYGYTF.

The chain carries TRBV5-4 and TRBJ2-3; a possible D gene is TRBD2 (6 bases). With 2 bases removed from V and 0 bases from J, the gap between germline ends came to 10 bases. The germline gives CDR1 SGHNT, CDR2 YYREEE (reference sequence). The CDR3 contains 15 residues. Written as DNA, the CDR3 is TGTGCCAGCAGCTTTGGGGGAGGCAGCACAGATACGCAGTATTTT. It translates to CASSFGGGSTDTQYF. Full variable domain (rest looked up from reference TRBV5-4 and TRBJ2-3): ETGVTQSPTHLIKTRGQQVTLRCSSQSGHNTVSWYQQALGQGPQFIFQYYREEENGRGNFPPRFSGLQFPNYSSELNVNALELDDSALYLCASSFGGGSTDTQYFGPGTRLTVL.

The chain employs TRBV3-1 (or the pseudogene TRBV3-2) and TRBJ2-7; D might be TRBD2 (5 bases). The germline V and J ends were trimmed by 2 bases and 3 bases, with 8 bases remaining between them. Germline assignment: CDR1 LGHDT and CDR2 YNNKEL (reference sequence). The CDR3 length is 13 residues. The CDR3 coding sequence is TGTGCCAGCAGCCAACAAACTAGCTACGAGCAGTACTTC. It yields the protein CASSQQTSYEQYF.